The 22 T cell receptor beta chains below were found in one sample sequenced in a study of Ad26.COV2.S vaccination and SARS-CoV-2 variants. Documented treatment: 15 to 20 received Ad26.COV2.S at low or high dose, single or two shots; roughly five received placebo; per-sample allocation not given. Sampling was performed 63 days after the first vaccine or placebo injection. The data were produced by immunoSEQ multiplex PCR, yet TCRdb's version contains in-frame clones alone and is incomplete. The sample lists about 480,000 clones; roughly 89% were seen once. Source: peripheral blood, taken in a trial of Ad26.COV2.S vaccine versus placebo. The receptors come from a person between 18 and 65 years old who received the Ad26.COV2.S COVID-19 vaccine or a placebo.

This chain connects TRBV6-5 to TRBJ2-5, with D perhaps matching TRBD2 (5 bases). The germline gives CDR1 MNHEY, CDR2 SVGAGI. The CDR3 has 14 amino acids. Trimming cost V 6 bases and J 4 bases, with 15 bases left between them. CDR3 nucleotide sequence: TGTGCCAGCAGCCCCGAGGGAGTCTTAGAGACCCAGTACTTC. It is translated as CASSPEGVLETQYF.

With regard to this clone: The sample contains more than one DNA sequence encoding this CDR3. The chain recombines TRBV3-1 (or the pseudogene TRBV3-2) with TRBJ1-3, with a weak D call TRBD1 (6 bases). Per the germline V gene, CDR1 is LGHDT and CDR2 is YNNKEL (reference sequence). The CDR3 is 15 residues long. V was cut by 3 bases and J by 0 bases, with 9 bases left in between. This CDR3 is CASSQTGTSGNTIYF. CDR3 in DNA: TGTGCCAGCAGCCAGACAGGAACCTCTGGAAACACCATATATTTT.

This chain links TRBV9 with TRBJ1-4; D gene uncertain. Germline CDR1 is SGDLS and CDR2 is YYNGEE. V shed 0 bases and J shed 7 bases, with 16 bases lying between them. This CDR3 has 16 residues. CDR3: CASSVGSSEFGEKLFF. The CDR3 DNA reads TGTGCCAGCAGCGTAGGGTCCTCCGAATTTGGTGAAAAACTGTTTTTT.

The chain links TRBV6-5 to TRBJ1-3; unclear D gene. CDR1 and CDR2 (germline): MNHEY, SVGAGI. The length of the CDR3 is 14 residues. V was shortened by 7 bases and J by 0 bases, with 10 bases between the two germline ends. CDR3 loop: CASKVVFSGNTIYF. In DNA, the CDR3 is TGTGCCAGCAAGGTGGTCTTCTCTGGAAACACCATATATTTT.

The V gene is TRBV6-2 or TRBV6-3, the J gene TRBJ2-1, with D perhaps matching TRBD1 or TRBD2 (5 bases each). The CDR3 spans 13 residues. CDR1 MNHEY and CDR2 SVGEGT come from the germline V gene. V dropped 6 bases and J dropped 9 bases, with 15 bases sitting between them. This CDR3 is CASSRGAGGEQFF. CDR3 sequence (DNA): TGTGCCAGCAGCCGAGGGGCGGGTGGTGAGCAGTTCTTC.

V gene TRBV28 combines with J gene TRBJ1-2, with 7 positions matching TRBD1. Germline CDR1 MDHEN, CDR2 SYDVKM. Germline trimming cut 2 bases from V and 6 bases from J; bases unmatched to any gene: 3. CDR3 length: 13 amino acids. DNA for the CDR3: TGTGCCAGCAGTTTAAGGGGGCTGGATGGCTACACCTTC. Its protein product is CASSLRGLDGYTF.

The V gene is TRBV27, the J gene TRBJ1-2; 7 bases match TRBD1. The J segment lost 2 bases and the V segment lost 5 bases, leaving 5 bases of the junction unmatched. Germline V gene data show CDR1 as MNHEY and CDR2 as SMNVEV (reference sequence). CDR3 length equals 14 residues. This chain's CDR3 is CASSAYRGNYGYTF. In nucleotides, the CDR3 is TGTGCCAGCAGTGCATACAGGGGAAACTATGGCTACACCTTC.

V usage is TRBV6-4 and J usage is TRBJ1-3, with D uncertain. The CDR3 runs 12 residues. Germline lookup yields CDR1 MRHNA and CDR2 SNTAGT. Trimming removed 8 bases from V and 4 bases from J, with 9 bases in between. CDR3 in amino acids: CASGLGGNTIYF. CDR3 DNA sequence: TGTGCCAGCGGCCTGGGGGGAAACACCATATATTTT.

This clone is a singleton in its sample. The CDR3 sequence: CASSFGQGAGNQPQHF. The CDR3 bases are TGTGCCAGCAGTTTCGGACAGGGGGCAGGCAATCAGCCCCAGCATTTT. The chain has TRBV6-2 or TRBV6-3 and TRBJ1-5, with 11 positions matching TRBD1. Germline V gives CDR1 MNHEY, CDR2 SVGEGT. Germline trimming cut 4 bases from V and 2 bases from J; bases unmatched to any gene: 4. This CDR3 contains 16 residues.

V is TRBV4-3 and J is TRBJ2-3; D is unresolved. Trimming removed 6 bases from V and 2 bases from J, with 9 bases in between. The germline CDR1 and CDR2 sequences are LGHNA and YSLEER. The CDR3 sequence is 13 residues long. The CDR3 bases are TGCGCCAGCAGTGTGACCACCACAGATACGCAGTATTTT. Translated: CASSVTTTDTQYF.

Of note for this clone: Other DNA sequences in this specimen translate into the identical CDR3. CDR3 loop: CSARQGYEQYF. The CDR3 nucleotides read TGCAGCGCCAGACAGGGCTACGAGCAGTACTTC. V is TRBV29-1 and J is TRBJ2-7; 7 bases agree with TRBD1. V was clipped by 7 bases and J by 3 bases; unmatched bases: 3. CDR1 and CDR2 from the germline V gene are SQVTM and ANQGSEA. The CDR3 consists of 11 residues.

This chain uses TRBV10-3 with TRBJ2-1, with D uncertain. V gave up 1 base and J gave up 10 bases, with 11 bases separating them. The CDR3 extends over 13 amino acids. Germline V gene lookup returns CDR1 ENHRY and CDR2 SYGVKD. DNA of the CDR3: TGTGCCATCAGTGAGTTAACATCCGCGGAGCAGTTCTTC. Translation gives CAISELTSAEQFF.

V is TRBV5-1 and J is TRBJ2-3, with a possible D match to TRBD1 (5 bases). The germline V and J ends were trimmed by 0 bases and 0 bases, with 14 bases remaining between them. This CDR3 spans 17 amino acids. Germline V gene sequence: CDR1 SGHRS, CDR2 YFSETQ. The DNA of the CDR3 is TGCGCCAGCAGCTTGGCCGGCAGGGTCTCTAGCACAGATACGCAGTATTTT. Protein: CASSLAGRVSSTDTQYF.

This chain uses TRBV11-2 with TRBJ1-4; maybe TRBD1 (5 bases). The CDR3 has 15 residues. V was pared by 5 bases and J by 3 bases, with 13 bases between. Germline CDR1 reads SGHAT; CDR2 reads FQNNGV. CDR3 DNA sequence: TGTGCCAGCAGCCCTGGGGACCGCCCTAATGAAAAACTGTTTTTT. Protein: CASSPGDRPNEKLFF.

This clone showed up just once. The V call is TRBV27, the J call TRBJ1-5; perhaps TRBD1 as D (6 bases). This CDR3 has 16 residues. CDR1 and CDR2 (germline): MNHEY, SMNVEV (reference sequence). Trimming removed 5 bases from V and 4 bases from J, with 18 bases in between. Here the CDR3 DNA reads TGTGCCAGCAGTCTCACCGGGACAATGGGGAATCAGCCCCAGCATTTT. Protein sequence: CASSLTGTMGNQPQHF.

The chain links TRBV28 to TRBJ2-3; no firm D call. Germline CDR1 and CDR2: MDHEN and SYDVKM. Trimming stripped 5 bases from V and 2 bases from J, with 5 bases between. The CDR3 is 12 residues long. This CDR3 reads CASSVITDTQYF. In DNA form, the CDR3 reads TGTGCCAGCAGTGTCATCACAGATACGCAGTATTTT.

With respect to this clone: The DNA is left out, because the CDR3 cannot be placed on it with certainty; the CDR3 is given as TCRdb lists it. The chain uses TRBV11-3 and TRBJ2-5. The CDR3 is 14 amino acids long, termini counted. From germline, CDR1 is SGHNT and CDR2 YENEEA. The CDR3 loop is CASSFGPGQETQYF.

The chain links TRBV15 to TRBJ1-6; D unresolved. Trimming removed 5 bases from V and 5 bases from J, with 13 bases in between. Per germline, CDR1 LNHNV and CDR2 YYDKDF (reference sequence). The CDR3 length is 15 residues. CDR3 DNA sequence: TGTGCCACCAGCCCCCGCGCCAGTAATAATTCACCCCTCCACTTT. Amino acids: CATSPRASNNSPLHF.

The rearrangement joins TRBV28 to TRBJ2-5, with 11 bases identical to TRBD1. This CDR3 is built from 16 residues. The V gene's germline CDR1 is MDHEN and CDR2 SYDVKM. Trimming took 0 bases from V and 0 from J; bases not matched to a gene: 0. CDR3: CASSLWGQGDQETQYF. The CDR3 DNA sequence: TGTGCCAGCAGTTTATGGGGACAGGGGGACCAAGAGACCCAGTACTTC.

This clone was detected only a few times. CDR3 region: CASSLLSSSYEQYF. The CDR3, as DNA: TGTGCCAGCAGTTTACTCTCAAGCTCCTACGAGCAGTACTTC. This sequence joins TRBV27 and TRBJ2-7; D unclear. The CDR3 is 14 residues long. The V gene's germline CDR1 is MNHEY and CDR2 SMNVEV (reference sequence). V was shortened by 2 bases and J by 0 bases, with 8 bases between the two germline ends.

The chain combines TRBV4-1 with TRBJ2-1, with D perhaps TRBD1 or TRBD2 (6 bases each). Germline loops: CDR1 MGHRA, CDR2 YSYEKL. CDR3 length: 16 amino acids. Trimming left V 1 base short and J 7 bases short, with 17 bases between. The CDR3 DNA reads TGCGCCAGCAGCCAAGCCCACGCGTTAGGGGGGAATGAGCAGTTCTTC. Translated, it gives CASSQAHALGGNEQFF.

This chain joins TRBV5-1 and TRBJ2-4; D is undetermined. V lost 3 bases and J 5 bases, leaving 6 bases between the germline ends. Germline CDR1 is SGHRS and CDR2 is YFSETQ. This CDR3 is 12 amino acids long. CDR3 DNA: TGCGCCAGCAGCTCACATGAAAACATTCAGTACTTC. It encodes CASSSHENIQYF. Based on the CDR3 plus reference TRBV5-1 and TRBJ2-4, the full variable domain is KAGVTQTPRYLIKTRGQQVTLSCSPISGHRSVSWYQQTPGQGLQFLFEYFSETQRNKGNFPGRFSGRQFSNSRSEMNVSTLELGDSALYLCASSSHENIQYFGAGTRLSVL.